A single sample gave rise to the 22 T cell receptor beta chains below, sequenced in a study of shared clonotypes between healthy human individuals. CD8 cells regarded as naive lacked CD45RO, were positively chosen for CCR7, and omitted terminally differentiated effector memory CD45RA+ cells. Libraries were prepared by immunoSEQ multiplex PCR; TCRdb keeps only in-frame clonotypes and omits some of them. The sample has millions of clones, approximately 95% seen once. The specimen was naive CD8+ T cells sorted from blood. Source of these receptors: a man between 18 and 29 years old in good health.

The chain links TRBV28 to TRBJ2-7; 9 nucleotides align to TRBD1. This CDR3 has 14 residues. The V gene's germline CDR1 is MDHEN and CDR2 SYDVKM. V shed 6 bases and J 5 bases; nucleotides not matched to a gene: 8. CDR3 sequence: CASRWGQGLDEQYF. The CDR3 DNA sequence: TGTGCCAGCAGGTGGGGACAGGGTCTTGACGAGCAGTACTTC. Full variable domain (outside the CDR3, taken from reference TRBV28 and TRBJ2-7): DVKVTQSSRYLVKRTGEKVFLECVQDMDHENMFWYRQDPGLGLRLIYFSYDVKMKEKGDIPEGYSVSREKKERFSLILESASTNQTSMYLCASRWGQGLDEQYFGPGTRLTVT.

This sequence joins TRBV6-5 and TRBJ1-4; D is unresolved. The CDR3 has 14 amino acids. In germline, CDR1 is MNHEY, CDR2 SVGAGI. Trimming pared 4 bases from V and 6 bases from J, leaving 12 bases between. CDR3 sequence: CASSSQPGHEKLFF. The CDR3 DNA follows: TGTGCCAGCAGTTCCCAGCCTGGCCATGAAAAACTGTTTTTT.

This chain joins TRBV27 and TRBJ2-2; D not resolved. Germline-derived CDR1 and CDR2 are MNHEY and SMNVEV (reference sequence). V was trimmed by 1 base and J by 4 bases, leaving 4 bases between them. The CDR3 is 13 amino acids. This CDR3 is CASSLYPTGELFF. DNA of the CDR3: TGTGCCAGCAGTTTATACCCCACCGGGGAGCTGTTTTTT.

The chain joins TRBV5-1 to TRBJ2-7; 9 bases are a match to TRBD1. V dropped 2 bases and J dropped 5; count of bases not matched to a gene: 5. The CDR3 is 14 residues long. CDR1 and CDR2 from the germline V gene are SGHRS and YFSETQ. The chain's CDR3 is CASSFNRGPDEQYF. DNA for the CDR3: TGCGCCAGCAGCTTCAACAGGGGGCCGGACGAGCAGTACTTC.

The chain couples TRBV7-9 to TRBJ1-5; D is possibly TRBD1 (5 bases). Germline V gives CDR1 SEHNR, CDR2 FQNEAQ (reference sequence). This CDR3 contains 16 residues. Trimming stripped 5 bases from V and 2 bases from J, with 16 bases between. The CDR3 bases are TGTGCCAGCAGCCCCCTGGGTGGAGGGGGCAATCAGCCCCAGCATTTT. Protein sequence: CASSPLGGGGNQPQHF. The whole variable domain, remainder taken from reference TRBV7-9 and TRBJ1-5, is DTGVSQNPRHKITKRGQNVTFRCDPISEHNRLYWYRQTLGQGPEFLTYFQNEAQLEKSRLLSDRFSAERPKGSFSTLEIQRTEQGDSAMYLCASSPLGGGGNQPQHFGDGTRLSIL.

V is TRBV9 and J is TRBJ1-2; the D is unclear. The CDR3 consists of 13 residues. The germline V gene encodes CDR1 SGDLS and CDR2 YYNGEE. Trimming removed 4 bases from V and 6 bases from J, with 13 bases in between. CDR3 sequence (DNA): TGTGCCAGCAGCCCCGGAGGGCGAAATGGCTACACCTTC. Its protein is CASSPGGRNGYTF. The full variable domain, its missing parts supplied by reference TRBV9 and TRBJ1-2, is DSGVTQTPKHLITATGQRVTLRCSPRSGDLSVYWYQQSLDQGLQFLIQYYNGEERAKGNILERFSAQQFPDLHSELNLSSLELGDSALYFCASSPGGRNGYTFGSGTRLTVV.

This chain links TRBV10-3 with TRBJ2-5; D is possibly TRBD1 (5 bases). The CDR3 totals 16 residues. Germline loops: CDR1 ENHRY, CDR2 SYGVKD. V shed 2 bases and J shed 5 bases, with 18 bases lying between them. In nucleotides, the CDR3 is TGTGCCATCAGTGAGGGGCAGGGTCTGGTTGGGGAGACCCAGTACTTC. The encoded protein is CAISEGQGLVGETQYF.

The rearrangement links TRBV13 to TRBJ2-1; either TRBD1 or TRBD2 may fit D (6 bases each). V gave up 5 bases and J gave up 0 bases, with 11 bases separating them. The CDR3 spans 15 residues. Per germline, CDR1 PRHDT and CDR2 FYEKMQ (reference sequence). CDR3 protein: CASSPEGGSYNEQFF. Here the CDR3 DNA reads TGTGCCAGCAGCCCAGAGGGGGGCTCCTACAATGAGCAGTTCTTC.

The chain has TRBV14 and TRBJ2-7; D gene uncertain. Trimming pared 1 base from V and 6 bases from J, leaving 7 bases between. The CDR3 has 12 residues. Germline CDR1 and CDR2: SGHDN and FVKESK. CDR3 sequence reads: CASSQGRGEQYF. CDR3 in DNA: TGTGCCAGCAGCCAAGGTAGAGGCGAGCAGTACTTC.

About this clone itself: Other DNA sequences from this sample encode an identical CDR3 as well. CDR3 amino acids: CASSYSGSSYNEQFF. The CDR3 DNA reads as TGTGCCAGCAGTTACTCTGGAAGCTCCTACAATGAGCAGTTCTTC. The chain is built from TRBV6-5 and TRBJ2-1; D gene unclear. There are 15 residues in the CDR3. Between the trimmed V and J ends, which lost 0 bases and 0 bases, there was a span of 6 bases. The germline V gene has CDR1 MNHEY and CDR2 SVGAGI.

The chain has TRBV19 and TRBJ1-1; the D is unclear. The V end was cut by 5 bases, the J end by 6 bases, with 10 bases between. CDR1 LNHDA and CDR2 SQIVND come from the germline V gene (reference sequence). The CDR3 length is 12 residues. CDR3 sequence reads: CASSSPIPEAFF. The CDR3, as DNA: TGTGCCAGTAGTTCTCCCATCCCTGAAGCTTTCTTT. Full variable domain (missing parts from reference TRBV19 and TRBJ1-1): DGGITQSPKYLFRKEGQNVTLSCEQNLNHDAMYWYRQDPGQGLRLIYYSQIVNDFQKGDIAEGYSVSREKKESFPLTVTSAQKNPTAFYLCASSSPIPEAFFGQGTRLTVV.

This sequence joins TRBV5-6 and TRBJ1-1; D call uncertain. Trimming removed 2 bases at V and 0 bases at J, with 5 bases between. The V gene's germline CDR1 is SGHDT and CDR2 YYEEEE. This CDR3 is built from 13 residues. The CDR3: CASSLHVNTEAFF. The CDR3 nucleotides are TGTGCCAGCAGCTTACATGTGAACACTGAAGCTTTCTTT.

As concerns this clone: Other DNA variants within this sample encode the same CDR3. The CDR3 loop is CASSLDVGETQYF. The DNA for the CDR3 is TGTGCCAGCAGCTTAGATGTAGGGGAGACCCAGTACTTC. The J gene is TRBJ2-5, the V gene TRBV9; D is undetermined. V lost 4 bases, J lost 5 bases, and 12 bases lay in between. The CDR3 sequence is 13 residues long. Germline lookup yields CDR1 SGDLS and CDR2 YYNGEE.

The rearrangement links TRBV29-1 to TRBJ1-2; D call uncertain. Trimming took 4 bases from V and 4 from J, leaving 7 bases between them. CDR3 size: 11 residues. Looked up from germline, CDR1 is SQVTM and CDR2 is ANQGSEA. The CDR3 DNA follows: TGCAGCGTTGCTCCCAGCTATGGCTACACCTTC. Translating gives CSVAPSYGYTF.

The V gene is TRBV5-4, the J gene TRBJ2-7, with 9 nucleotides matching TRBD1. Trimming took 4 bases from V and 3 from J; bases not matched to a gene: 8. Germline V CDR1 and CDR2: SGHNT, YYREEE (reference sequence). The CDR3 runs 15 residues. The CDR3 reads CASSRAGTGIYEQYF. The DNA of the CDR3 is TGTGCCAGCAGCCGCGCCGGGACAGGGATCTACGAGCAGTACTTC. Using reference TRBV5-4 and TRBJ2-7 for the parts outside the CDR3, the full variable domain is ETGVTQSPTHLIKTRGQQVTLRCSSQSGHNTVSWYQQALGQGPQFIFQYYREEENGRGNFPPRFSGLQFPNYSSELNVNALELDDSALYLCASSRAGTGIYEQYFGPGTRLTVT.

V is TRBV5-1 and J is TRBJ1-1, with 9 bases matching TRBD1. The J segment lost 0 bases and the V segment lost 2 bases, leaving 8 bases of the junction unmatched. The CDR3 has 17 amino acids. The V gene's germline CDR1 is SGHRS and CDR2 YFSETQ. The CDR3 DNA sequence: TGCGCCAGCAGCTTATCCGGGACAGGGCTACTGAACACTGAAGCTTTCTTT. Encoded protein: CASSLSGTGLLNTEAFF.

The chain employs TRBV5-1 and TRBJ2-1, with D tentatively TRBD2 (7 bases). The CDR3 runs to 18 residues. Between the trimmed V and J ends, which lost 0 bases and 5 bases, there was a span of 21 bases. Germline values: CDR1 SGHRS, CDR2 YFSETQ. Here the CDR3 reads CASSLDGGARTSNNEQFF. For the CDR3, the DNA is TGCGCCAGCAGCTTGGACGGGGGCGCTAGGACTAGTAACAATGAGCAGTTCTTC.

The J gene is TRBJ1-5, the V gene TRBV27; 7 bases are shared with TRBD1. The V and J ends lost 2 bases and 5 bases, in that order; junction bases with no gene match: 15. Germline V lookup: CDR1 MNHEY, CDR2 SMNVEV (reference sequence). This CDR3 has 18 amino acids. The chain's CDR3 is CASSLLTPQGGSDQPQHF. The DNA of the CDR3 is TGTGCCAGCAGTTTACTGACCCCTCAGGGGGGCAGCGATCAGCCCCAGCATTTT.

The J gene is TRBJ2-7, the V gene TRBV4-1; D is uncertain. Per germline, CDR1 MGHRA and CDR2 YSYEKL. The CDR3 is 13 residues long. Trimming cost V 1 base and J 2 bases, with 6 bases left between them. As DNA, the CDR3 is TGCGCCAGCAGCCAAGGACCCGCCTACGAGCAGTACTTC. It codes for CASSQGPAYEQYF.

The J gene is TRBJ2-1, the V gene TRBV5-1; maybe TRBD2 (6 bases). The CDR3 totals 18 residues. Germline V gene data show CDR1 as SGHRS and CDR2 as YFSETQ. Trimming took off 0 bases at V and 2 bases at J, with 18 bases between the two ends. The CDR3 region is CASSLAPPGENAYNEQFF. CDR3 bases: TGCGCCAGCAGCTTGGCTCCCCCGGGAGAAAATGCCTACAATGAGCAGTTCTTC.

This clone has just one count. The chain carries TRBV6-1 and TRBJ1-3, with 8 nucleotides matching TRBD1. With 4 bases clipped from V and 4 bases from J, the junction kept 6 bases outside the gene matches. The CDR3 is made up of 15 amino acids. Germline-derived CDR1 and CDR2 are MNHNS and SASEGT. The CDR3 is CASSARTGRGNTIYF. The CDR3 DNA follows: TGTGCCAGCAGTGCTCGGACAGGGAGAGGAAACACCATATATTTT.

This chain connects TRBV30 to TRBJ2-7; D possibly corresponds to TRBD1 (5 bases). CDR1 and CDR2 (germline): GTSNPN, SVGIG (reference sequence). Between the trimmed V and J ends, which lost 4 bases and 1 base, there was a span of 11 bases. There are 13 residues in the CDR3. The CDR3 is CAWTDSRSYEQYF. In DNA, the CDR3 is TGTGCCTGGACAGACAGTCGATCCTACGAGCAGTACTTC.